Following are 9 T cell receptor beta chains from one sample sequenced in a study of blood T cell repertoires in COVID-19. Measured with immunoSEQ multiplex PCR; TCRdb has only the in-frame clones, and not every one. Altogether over 80,000 clones are present, around three quarters being singletons, with the ten largest covering under 13%. Sequencing was performed on peripheral blood. The origin of the receptors is a woman aged 70 to 79 with acute or convalescent COVID-19.

V gene TRBV14 combines with J gene TRBJ1-2; TRBD1 matches 7 bases. The trim removed 1 base at V and 5 bases at J, leaving 7 bases unmatched. Germline V gene lookup returns CDR1 SGHDN and CDR2 FVKESK. The CDR3 contains 15 residues. Here the CDR3 DNA reads TGTGCCAGCAGCCAAGCCAGGGGGAGTACTTATGGCTACACCTTC. Translating it yields CASSQARGSTYGYTF.

The rearrangement links TRBV7-2 to TRBJ1-2, with 10 bases that match TRBD1. Losses at the gene ends were 4 bases for V and 4 bases for J; bases not matched to a gene: 3. This CDR3 is 14 amino acids long. Germline V gene lookup returns CDR1 SGHTA and CDR2 FQGNSA. This CDR3 reads CASSSTGGGYGYTF. CDR3 DNA: TGTGCCAGCAGCTCGACAGGGGGCGGCTATGGCTACACCTTC.

This chain connects TRBV3-1 (or the pseudogene TRBV3-2) to TRBJ2-5; TRBD2 matches at 12 bases. This CDR3 is 16 amino acids long. Trimming cost V 4 bases and J 7 bases; bases outside gene matches: 10. Germline V CDR1 and CDR2: LGHDT, YNNKEL (reference sequence). CDR3 DNA sequence: TGTGCCAGCAGCCGAGGTCGACTAGCGGGAGTTGCGACCCAGTACTTC. Its translation: CASSRGRLAGVATQYF.

This chain connects TRBV2 to TRBJ1-1; D may be TRBD1 (6 bases). Germline V lookup: CDR1 SNHLY, CDR2 FYNNEI. The CDR3 has 15 amino acids. V was trimmed by 7 bases and J by 1 base, leaving 16 bases between them. CDR3 coding DNA: TGTGCCAGCAACGGCCAGGGGATTGAGAACACTGAAGCTTTCTTT. It codes for CASNGQGIENTEAFF.

This clone occurred a few times. The chain has TRBV19 and TRBJ2-7, with 9 bases matching TRBD2. CDR3 length: 13 residues. Germline CDR1 and CDR2: LNHDA and SQIVND (reference sequence). With 6 bases clipped from V and 5 bases from J, the junction kept 5 bases outside the gene matches. DNA of the CDR3: TGTGCCAGTAGGGTTAGCGGGAGCCACGAGCAGTACTTC. Its translation: CASRVSGSHEQYF.

The genes are TRBV6-5 and TRBJ1-6; D unclear. The V end was cut by 3 bases, the J end by 1 base, with 10 bases between. The CDR3 covers 16 residues. Germline CDR1 reads MNHEY; CDR2 reads SVGAGI. The CDR3, as DNA: TGTGCCAGCAGTTATCGAGGGAGGTCCTATAATTCACCCCTCCACTTT. This codes for CASSYRGRSYNSPLHF.

CDR3 protein: CASSITGDGTEAFF. The CDR3 nucleotides are TGTGCCAGTAGTATAACGGGGGATGGCACTGAAGCTTTCTTT. The chain links TRBV19 to TRBJ1-1, with D possibly TRBD1 on 5 matching bases. Germline V gene data show CDR1 as LNHDA and CDR2 as SQIVND (reference sequence). The V end lost 2 bases, the J end lost 4 bases, and 11 bases lay between the germline ends. The CDR3 length is 14 residues.

The chain has TRBV7-2 and TRBJ1-5, with a tentative D call TRBD1 (6 bases). This CDR3 contains 13 residues. V was trimmed by 6 bases and J by 3 bases, leaving 9 bases between them. Germline V gene data show CDR1 as SGHTA and CDR2 as FQGNSA. The CDR3 DNA is TGTGCCAGCAGACAGGGCCCCAATCAGCCCCAGCATTTT. Encoded protein: CASRQGPNQPQHF.

This chain joins TRBV27 and TRBJ1-2; 8 bases align to TRBD1. Trimming removed 5 bases from V and 4 bases from J; junction bases left unmatched: 3. There are 13 residues in the CDR3. Germline CDR1 reads MNHEY; CDR2 reads SMNVEV (reference sequence). The CDR3 DNA is TGTGCCAGCAGTCGAGGGACAGGCTATGGCTACACCTTC. It yields the protein CASSRGTGYGYTF.